Below are 2 T cell receptor beta chains sequenced from a single sample in a study of control samples from healthy donors and cancer patients. Method: immunoSEQ multiplex PCR; TCRdb's copy keeps in-frame clones and lacks some. The sample has about 110,000 clones, roughly nine tenths seen once. The sample taken for sequencing was blood. These receptors were collected from a human donor in good health. The donor label of this sample is uncertain.

This chain links TRBV11-3 with TRBJ1-1; TRBD1 is a possible D gene (6 bases). This CDR3 has 14 residues. Germline values: CDR1 SGHNT, CDR2 YENEEA. V was trimmed by 3 bases and J by 5 bases, leaving 13 bases between them. CDR3 amino acids: CASSLGAFETEAFF. The CDR3 DNA sequence: TGTGCCAGCAGCTTGGGGGCATTTGAGACTGAAGCTTTCTTT.

The CDR3: CASTATEAGAGYTF. The CDR3 DNA follows: TGTGCCAGCACCGCCACGGAGGCTGGGGCTGGCTACACCTTC. The chain uses TRBV6-5 and TRBJ1-2, with TRBD1 as a possible D gene (5 bases). The CDR3 length is 14 residues. V lost 7 bases and J 7 bases, leaving 19 bases between the germline ends. The germline V gene has CDR1 MNHEY and CDR2 SVGAGI.